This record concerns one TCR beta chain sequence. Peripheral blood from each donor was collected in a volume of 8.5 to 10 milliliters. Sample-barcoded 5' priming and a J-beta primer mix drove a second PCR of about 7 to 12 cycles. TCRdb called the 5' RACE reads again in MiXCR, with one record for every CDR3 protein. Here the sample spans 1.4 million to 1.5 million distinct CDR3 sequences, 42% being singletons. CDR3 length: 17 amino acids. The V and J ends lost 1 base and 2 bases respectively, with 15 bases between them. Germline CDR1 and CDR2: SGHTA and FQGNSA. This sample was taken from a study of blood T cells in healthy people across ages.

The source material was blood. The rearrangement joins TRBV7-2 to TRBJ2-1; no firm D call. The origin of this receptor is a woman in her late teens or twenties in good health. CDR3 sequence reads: CASSLVGRPPAYNEQFF. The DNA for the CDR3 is TGTGCCAGCAGCTTAGTTGGGCGCCCCCCCGCCTACAATGAGCAGTTCTTC.